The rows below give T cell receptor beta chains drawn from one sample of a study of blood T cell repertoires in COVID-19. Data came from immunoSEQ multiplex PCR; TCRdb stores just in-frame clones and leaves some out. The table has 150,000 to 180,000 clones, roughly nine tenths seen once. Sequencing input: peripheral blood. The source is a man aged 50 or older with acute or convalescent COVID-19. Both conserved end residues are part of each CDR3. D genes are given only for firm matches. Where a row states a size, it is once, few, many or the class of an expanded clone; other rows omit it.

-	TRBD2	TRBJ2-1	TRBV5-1	TGCGCCAGCAGCTTACTAGCGGCCCGTGTCCGCGAGCAGTTCTTC	CASSLLAARVREQFF
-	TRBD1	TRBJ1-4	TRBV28	TGTGCCAGCAGTTTAAGCCCCCGGGACAGAAATGAAAAACTGTTTTTT	CASSLSPRDRNEKLFF
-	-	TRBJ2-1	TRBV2	TGTGCCAGCTGGCTGGGGGGGCTCCCCACGGGTGAGCAGTTCTTC	CASWLGGLPTGEQFF
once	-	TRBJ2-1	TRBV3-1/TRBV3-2	TGTGCCAGCAGCCAAGATCTCCAGTATCTGGCTAGCAATGAGCAGTTCTTC	CASSQDLQYLASNEQFF
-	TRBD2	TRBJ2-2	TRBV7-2	TGTGCCAGCAGCTCTTCGGGACTAGTCGCCACCGGGGAGCTGTTTTTT	CASSSSGLVATGELFF
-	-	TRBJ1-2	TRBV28	TGTGCCAGCAGTCGACGGACTTATGGCTACACCTTC	CASSRRTYGYTF
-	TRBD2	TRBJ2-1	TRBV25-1	TGTGCCAGCAGTGAAAGGACTAGCGGGAGGAATGAGCAGTTCTTC	CASSERTSGRNEQFF
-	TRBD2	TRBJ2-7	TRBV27	TGTGCCAGCAGAAGTCTAGCGGGAGACTACGAGCAGTACTTC	CASRSLAGDYEQYF
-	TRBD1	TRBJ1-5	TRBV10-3	TGTGCCATCAGGCAGGGGGCGGGTCAGCCCCAGCATTTT	CAIRQGAGQPQHF
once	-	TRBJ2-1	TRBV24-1	TGTGCCACCAGTGACATCACAAACAATGAGCAGTTCTTC	CATSDITNNEQFF
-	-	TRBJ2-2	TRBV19	TGTGCCACCTCATACGGAGCGTTCACCGGGGAGCTGTTTTTT	CATSYGAFTGELFF
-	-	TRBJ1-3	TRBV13	TGTGCCAGCAGCCCCTCTACCCCCCGGTACACCATATATTTT	CASSPSTPRYTIYF
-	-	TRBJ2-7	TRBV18	TGTGCCAGCTCACCACGAGCCCTCTTTCTAGAATACGAGCAGTACTTC	CASSPRALFLEYEQYF
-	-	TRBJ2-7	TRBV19	TGTGCCAGTAGTAGAACTCCTAGCTCCTACGAGCAGTACTTC	CASSRTPSSYEQYF
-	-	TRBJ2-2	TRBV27	TGTGCCAGCAGTTTACGAGGACTAAGGGCGGAGTGGGGAACCGGGGAGCTGTTTTTT	CASSLRGLRAEWGTGELFF
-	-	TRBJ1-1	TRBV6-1	TGTGCCAGCAGTGAAGCGAGGGTTGGGCCCAACACTGAAGCTTTCTTT	CASSEARVGPNTEAFF
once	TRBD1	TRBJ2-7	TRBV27	TGTGCCAGCAGTTTGGGGACAGGCTACTACGAGCAGTACTTC	CASSLGTGYYEQYF
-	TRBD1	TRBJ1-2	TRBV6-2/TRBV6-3	TGTGCCAGCAGCCCTCAGGGGGGCTATGGCTACACCTTC	CASSPQGGYGYTF
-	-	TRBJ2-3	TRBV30	TGTGCCTGGAGCCAACATTCGGGGGATACGCAGTATTTT	CAWSQHSGDTQYF
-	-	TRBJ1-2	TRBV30	TGTGCCTGGAGTCAATTGTCAGCTGGGGCCTATGGCTACACCTTC	CAWSQLSAGAYGYTF
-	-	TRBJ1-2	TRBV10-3	TGTGCCATCAGTGAGTCGTCAGGCAATAACTATGGCTACACCTTC	CAISESSGNNYGYTF
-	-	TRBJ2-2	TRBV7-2	TGTGCCAGCAGCCCTGCGGGTTCTGCGAACACCGGGGAGCTGTTTTTT	CASSPAGSANTGELFF
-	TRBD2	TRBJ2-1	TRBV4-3	TGCGCCAGCCGTAGCGGGGCTACGGGATACAATGAGCAGTTCTTC	CASRSGATGYNEQFF
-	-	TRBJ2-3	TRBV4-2	TGTGCCAGCAGCCACGGACTAACTTTTGGCACAGATACGCAGTATTTT	CASSHGLTFGTDTQYF
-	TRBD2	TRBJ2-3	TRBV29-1	TGCAGCGCACAGGGGCTAGCGGGAGGAGATACGCAGTATTTT	CSAQGLAGGDTQYF
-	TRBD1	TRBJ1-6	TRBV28	TGTGCCAGCAGTTTAGGTGGGGGACAGGTCCCTTCACCCCTCCACTTT	CASSLGGGQVPSPLHF
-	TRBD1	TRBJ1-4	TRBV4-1	TGCGCCAGCAGCCAAGGCCAAGGACAGGCCTATGAAAAACTGTTTTTT	CASSQGQGQAYEKLFF
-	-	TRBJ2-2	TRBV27	TGTGCCAGCAGTTCCCTCAATACCAGGCGCCCCGCCGGGGAGCTGTTTTTT	CASSSLNTRRPAGELFF
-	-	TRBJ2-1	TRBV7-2	TGTGCCAGCAGCTCAGTCAGCTCCTACAATGAGCAGTTCTTC	CASSSVSSYNEQFF
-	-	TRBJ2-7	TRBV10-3	TGTGCCATCACCAGGGCAGGGGGGAAGATTAACGAGCAGTACTTC	CAITRAGGKINEQYF
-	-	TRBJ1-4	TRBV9	TGTGCCAGCAGCGTAGCGGCAGACCCGGGAAAACTGTTTTTT	CASSVAADPGKLFF
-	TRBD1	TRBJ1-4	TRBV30	TGTGCCTGGAGCACCGGGACAGGGACTGAAAAACTGTTTTTT	CAWSTGTGTEKLFF
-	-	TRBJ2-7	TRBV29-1	TGCAGCGTTGTTCAGGGCTCCTACGAGCAGTACTTC	CSVVQGSYEQYF
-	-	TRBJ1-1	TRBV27	TGTGCCAGCAGTTTTAGAGAGATCTCTGAAGCTTTCTTT	CASSFREISEAFF
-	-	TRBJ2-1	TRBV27	TGTGCCAGCAGGCATGGGACACCAAACAATGAGCAGTTCTTC	CASRHGTPNNEQFF
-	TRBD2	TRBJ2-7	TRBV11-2	TGTGCCAGCAGCTCCCCCGGGTCAGCGGGGAAATACGAGCAGTACTTC	CASSSPGSAGKYEQYF
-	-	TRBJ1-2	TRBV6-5	TGTGCCAGCAGTCTAACGGGGGGCAGCTATGGCTACACCTTC	CASSLTGGSYGYTF
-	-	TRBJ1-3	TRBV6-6	TGTGCCAGCAGTTATGGCGGTATCTCTGGAAACACCATATATTTT	CASSYGGISGNTIYF
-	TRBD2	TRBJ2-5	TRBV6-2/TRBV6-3	TGTGCCAGCAGCCCGGGGGGATCGGAGACCCAGTACTTC	CASSPGGSETQYF
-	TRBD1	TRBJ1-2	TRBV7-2	TGTGCCAGCGGATCCGGGACAGGGATGGGGTTTGGCTACACCTTC	CASGSGTGMGFGYTF
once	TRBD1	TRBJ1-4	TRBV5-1	TGCGCCAGCAGCTCAGGACAGGGAGGGGAAAAACTGTTTTTT	CASSSGQGGEKLFF
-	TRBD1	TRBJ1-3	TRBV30	TGTGCCTGGAGTCCCGGGACAGGGGGTACTGGAAACACCATATATTTT	CAWSPGTGGTGNTIYF
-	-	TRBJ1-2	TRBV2	TGTGCCAGCACGGGGGAGAGGGGCTCTAACTATGGCTACACCTTC	CASTGERGSNYGYTF
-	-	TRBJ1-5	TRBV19	TGTGCCAGTAGTATTAAGAGCAGGGGTTATCAGCCCCAGCATTTT	CASSIKSRGYQPQHF
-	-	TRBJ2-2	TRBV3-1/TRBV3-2	TGTGCCAGCACCGCGACACTTAGGACCGGGGAGCTGTTTTTT	CASTATLRTGELFF
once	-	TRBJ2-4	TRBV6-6	TGTGCCAGCACCAACTCAAACATTCAGTACTTC	CASTNSNIQYF
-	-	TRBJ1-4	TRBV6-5	TGTGCCAGCAGTTACGACAGCCGTAATGAAAAACTGTTTTTT	CASSYDSRNEKLFF
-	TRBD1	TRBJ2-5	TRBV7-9	TGTGCCAGCAGCCATCGGGACAGGGGGCAAGAGACCCAGTACTTC	CASSHRDRGQETQYF
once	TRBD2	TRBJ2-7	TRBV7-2	TGTGCCAGCAGCTTAGGCCGGACTAGCGGCTACGAGCAGTACTTC	CASSLGRTSGYEQYF
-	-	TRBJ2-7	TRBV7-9	TGTGCCAGCAGCGAAACTAGTGACGAGCAGTACTTC	CASSETSDEQYF
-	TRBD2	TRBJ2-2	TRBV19	TGTGCCAGTAGTATCGGGCTAGCGGGGGCCGGGGAGCTGTTTTTT	CASSIGLAGAGELFF
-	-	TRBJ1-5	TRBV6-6	TGTGCCAGCAGTCCCGGGCGGGGAAATCAGCCCCAGCATTTT	CASSPGRGNQPQHF
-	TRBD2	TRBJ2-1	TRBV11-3	TGTGCCAGCAGCCTGATAGCGGGGGCAGGTAATGAGCAGTTCTTC	CASSLIAGAGNEQFF
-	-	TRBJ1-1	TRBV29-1	TGCAGCGTAAGGGGGGGAAACACTGAAGCTTTCTTT	CSVRGGNTEAFF